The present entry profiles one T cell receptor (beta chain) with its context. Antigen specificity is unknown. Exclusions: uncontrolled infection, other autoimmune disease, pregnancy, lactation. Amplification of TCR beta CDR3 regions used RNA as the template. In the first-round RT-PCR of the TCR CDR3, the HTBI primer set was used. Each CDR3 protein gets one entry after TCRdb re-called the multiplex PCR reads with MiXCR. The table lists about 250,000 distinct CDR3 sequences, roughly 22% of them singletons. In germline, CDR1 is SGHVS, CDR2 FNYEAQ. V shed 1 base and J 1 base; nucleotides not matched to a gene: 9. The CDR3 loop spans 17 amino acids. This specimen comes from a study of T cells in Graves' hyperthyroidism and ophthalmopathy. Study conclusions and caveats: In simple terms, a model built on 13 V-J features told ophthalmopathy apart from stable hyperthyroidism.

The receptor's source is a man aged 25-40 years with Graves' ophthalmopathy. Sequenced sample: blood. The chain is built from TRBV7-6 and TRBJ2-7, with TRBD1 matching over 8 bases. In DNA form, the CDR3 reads TGTGCCAGCAGCTTAGTCTCCGGACAGGGCCCTTCCTACGAGCAGTACTTC. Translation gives CASSLVSGQGPSYEQYF.